This TCR beta chain came from a study of T cell repertoires in cytomegalovirus infection. Study results and caveats: Predominance within the ex vivo response was attributable to HLA-C-restricted CMV-specific TCR beta clonotypes.

This clonotype was detected many times. Its antigen remains unidentified. Trimming removed 3 bases at V and 10 bases at J, with 25 bases between. This CDR3 spans 17 amino acids. In TCRdb, the reads were re-called with MiXCR into one record per CDR3 protein. The sample shows roughly 800,000 distinct CDR3 sequences, about 29% of them seen only once. The TCR was taken from a human donor in good health (CMV status not recorded). Some clones in this sample may be carry-over from other donors' samples. This specimen was cultured CD8+ T cells from PBMCs, taken from culture after CMV antigen stimulation. This chain connects TRBV12-3 or TRBV12-4 to TRBJ2-1, with TRBD2 as a possible D gene (6 bases). The CDR3 spells CASSFILRESLREEQFF. As DNA, the CDR3 is TGTGCCAGCAGTTTTATTCTCAGGGAGTCCCTCCGGGAGGAGCAGTTCTTC.